This T cell receptor (beta chain) was found in a study of blood T cell repertoires in COVID-19. This table comes from immunoSEQ multiplex PCR, and its TCRdb copy is limited to in-frame clones, with some not included. The table lists 200,000 to 250,000 clones, about 86% of them singletons. CDR1 is MDHEN and CDR2 is SYDVKM in the germline V gene. The CDR3 sequence is 17 residues long. The trim removed 3 bases at V and 6 bases at J, leaving 11 bases unmatched. Sequenced material: PBMCs or T cells enriched from blood (not recorded which). The rearrangement uses TRBV28 and TRBJ1-3; 10 bases map to TRBD1. The sequence was collected from a woman aged 40 to 50 with acute COVID-19. The DNA for the CDR3 is TGTGCCAGCAGTTTTTTGTTGGGGACAGGGGACGCAAACACCATATATTTT. Translating it yields CASSFLLGTGDANTIYF.